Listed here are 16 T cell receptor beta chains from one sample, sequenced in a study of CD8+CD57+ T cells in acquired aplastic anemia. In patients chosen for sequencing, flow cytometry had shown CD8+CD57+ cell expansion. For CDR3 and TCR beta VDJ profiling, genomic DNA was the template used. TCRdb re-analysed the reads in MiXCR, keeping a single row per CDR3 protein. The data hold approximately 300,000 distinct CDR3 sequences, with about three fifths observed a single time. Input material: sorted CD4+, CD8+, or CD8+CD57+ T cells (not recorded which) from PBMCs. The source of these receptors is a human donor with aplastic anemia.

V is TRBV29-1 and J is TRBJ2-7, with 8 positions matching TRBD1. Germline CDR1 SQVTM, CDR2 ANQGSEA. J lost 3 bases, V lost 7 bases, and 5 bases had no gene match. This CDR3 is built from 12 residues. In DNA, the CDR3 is TGCAGCGGTACCACAGGGGGCTACGAGCAGTACTTC. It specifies CSGTTGGYEQYF.

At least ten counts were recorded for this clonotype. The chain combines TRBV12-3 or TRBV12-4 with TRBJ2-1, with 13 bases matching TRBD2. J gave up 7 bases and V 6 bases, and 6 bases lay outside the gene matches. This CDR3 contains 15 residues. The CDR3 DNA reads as TGTGCCAGCAGCCCAACTAGCGGGAGGGCAAATGAGCAGTTCTTC. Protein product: CASSPTSGRANEQFF.

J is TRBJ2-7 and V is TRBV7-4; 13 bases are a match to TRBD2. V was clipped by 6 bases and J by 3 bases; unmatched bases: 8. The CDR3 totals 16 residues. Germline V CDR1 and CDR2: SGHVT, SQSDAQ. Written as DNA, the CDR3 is TGTGCCAGCAGTACCGGACTAGCGGGAGCGGTCTACGAGCAGTACTTC. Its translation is CASSTGLAGAVYEQYF.

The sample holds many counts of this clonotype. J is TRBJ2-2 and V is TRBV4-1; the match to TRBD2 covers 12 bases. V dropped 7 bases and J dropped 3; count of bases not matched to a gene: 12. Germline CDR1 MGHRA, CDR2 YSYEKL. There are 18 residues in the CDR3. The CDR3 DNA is TGCGCCAGCACCTTAAGGACTAGCGGGGAATCTTACACCGGGGAGCTGTTTTTT. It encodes CASTLRTSGESYTGELFF.

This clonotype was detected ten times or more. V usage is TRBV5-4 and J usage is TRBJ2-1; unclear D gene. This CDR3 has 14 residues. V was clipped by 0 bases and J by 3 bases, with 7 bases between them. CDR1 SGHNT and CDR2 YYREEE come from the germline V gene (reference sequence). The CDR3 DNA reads TGTGCCAGCAGCTTGGTAGGAAACTACAATGAGCAGTTCTTC. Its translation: CASSLVGNYNEQFF.

In nucleotides, the CDR3 is TGTGCCAGCAGCGTAGAGAGCGGGGGGCCCTACGAGCAGTACTTC. It specifies CASSVESGGPYEQYF. The chain combines TRBV9 with TRBJ2-7; 9 bases are a match to TRBD2. CDR3 length equals 15 residues. CDR1 SGDLS and CDR2 YYNGEE come from the germline V gene. Trimming took 0 bases from V and 2 from J; bases not matched to a gene: 3.

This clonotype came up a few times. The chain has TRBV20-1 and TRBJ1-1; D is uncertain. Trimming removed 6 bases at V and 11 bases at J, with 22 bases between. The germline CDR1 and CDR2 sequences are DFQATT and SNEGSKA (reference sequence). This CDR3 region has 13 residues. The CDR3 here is CSATRPSVGEAFF. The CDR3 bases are TGCAGTGCCACTCGCCCCAGTGTGGGCGAGGCTTTCTTT.

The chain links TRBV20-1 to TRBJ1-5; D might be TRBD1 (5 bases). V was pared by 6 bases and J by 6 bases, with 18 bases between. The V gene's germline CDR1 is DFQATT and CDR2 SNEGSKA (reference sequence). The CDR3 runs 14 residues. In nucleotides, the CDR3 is TGCAGTGCGGAAATGGTGGGGGAAGGTCAGCCCCAGCATTTT. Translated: CSAEMVGEGQPQHF.

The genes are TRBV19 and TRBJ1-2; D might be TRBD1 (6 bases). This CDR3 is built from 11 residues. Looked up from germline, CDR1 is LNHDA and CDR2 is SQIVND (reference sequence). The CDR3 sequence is CAYTGPGGYTF. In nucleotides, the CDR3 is TGTGCTTATACAGGGCCAGGAGGCTACACCTTC.

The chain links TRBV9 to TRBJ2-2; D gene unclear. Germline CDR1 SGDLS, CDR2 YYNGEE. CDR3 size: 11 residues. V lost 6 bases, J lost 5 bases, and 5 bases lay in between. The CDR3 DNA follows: TGTGCCAGCAAAACTACCGGGGAGCTGTTTTTT. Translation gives CASKTTGELFF.

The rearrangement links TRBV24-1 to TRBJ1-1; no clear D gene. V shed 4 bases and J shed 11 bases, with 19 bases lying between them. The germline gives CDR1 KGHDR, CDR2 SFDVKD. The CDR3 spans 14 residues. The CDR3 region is CATSESGRSSGAFF. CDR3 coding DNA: TGTGCCACCAGTGAGTCCGGGCGATCCAGTGGTGCTTTCTTT.

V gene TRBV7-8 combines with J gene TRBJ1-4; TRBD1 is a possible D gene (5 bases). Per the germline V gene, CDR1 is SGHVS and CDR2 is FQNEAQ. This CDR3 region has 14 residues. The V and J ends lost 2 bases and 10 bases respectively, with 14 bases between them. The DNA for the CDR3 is TGTGCCAGCAGCTTACAGGGAAGGGTAGGAAAACTGTTTTTT. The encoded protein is CASSLQGRVGKLFF.

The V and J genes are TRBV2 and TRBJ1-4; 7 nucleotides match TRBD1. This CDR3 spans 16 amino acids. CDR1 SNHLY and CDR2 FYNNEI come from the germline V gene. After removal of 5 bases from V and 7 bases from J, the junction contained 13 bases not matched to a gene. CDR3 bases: TGTGCCAGCAGTCCTATTGACAGGGTCATTGGTGAAAAACTGTTTTTT. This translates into CASSPIDRVIGEKLFF.

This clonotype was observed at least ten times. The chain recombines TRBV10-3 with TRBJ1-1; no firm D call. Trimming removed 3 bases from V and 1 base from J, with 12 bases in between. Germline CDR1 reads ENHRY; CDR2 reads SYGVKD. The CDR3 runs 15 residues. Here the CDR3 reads CAISDLIGPNTEAFF. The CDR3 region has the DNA TGTGCCATCAGTGACCTAATCGGCCCGAACACTGAAGCTTTCTTT.

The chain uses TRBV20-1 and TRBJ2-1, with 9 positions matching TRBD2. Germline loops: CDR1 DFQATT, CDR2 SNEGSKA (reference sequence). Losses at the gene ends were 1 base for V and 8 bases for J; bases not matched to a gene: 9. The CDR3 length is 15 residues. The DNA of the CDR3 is TGCAGTGCTAGAGTTGGCGGGGGGGCCAAGGATGAGCAGTTCTTC. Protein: CSARVGGGAKDEQFF.

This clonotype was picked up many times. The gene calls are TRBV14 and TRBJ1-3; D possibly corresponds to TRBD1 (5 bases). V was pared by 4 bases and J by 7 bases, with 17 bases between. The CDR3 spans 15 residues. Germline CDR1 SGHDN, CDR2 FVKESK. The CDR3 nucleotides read TGTGCCAGCAGCCGAATAAGGGGACGGGGGAACACCATATATTTT. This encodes CASSRIRGRGNTIYF.